This T cell receptor (beta chain) was sequenced during a study of cytomegalovirus exposure and HLA in healthy donors (dated by TCRdb to about 2017). With regard to the full study: According to an earlier analysis of 587 of the donors, 150 million to 200 million T cells yielded some 120 million unique TCR beta sequences and 250 to 350 Gb of sequence data. An early release covering about 600 HLA-typed donors comprised 250 to 350 gigabases of sequencing data and roughly 86 million unique TCR sequences. Of the approximately 400 genotyped donors, 70% to 90% were placed in the genetic ancestry cluster associated with self-reported Caucasian donors. The study aimed to test whether cataloging public T cell receptors could reveal signatures of past pathogen exposure. The study used immunosequencing to profile the T cell repertoires of 670 or so subjects and linked those repertoires to cytomegalovirus serostatus. In addition to the first cohort of several hundred subjects, a separate validation cohort of 130 or so different subjects was used. To predict cytomegalovirus infection status, the study brought together high-throughput TCR immunosequencing, statistical association of individual TCRs with disease status, and machine learning. To study patterns of TCR occurrence, a later analysis re-analyzed previously published TCR beta repertoires from several hundred donors and added high-resolution HLA genotyping. Rather than using new phenotypic data, the later analysis identified candidate immune exposures from TCR beta sequences and from how often those sequences occurred across donors. An earlier analysis of roughly 580 of the donors used high-throughput TCR beta sequencing to judge whether each TCR beta V gene segment behaved as functional or pseudogenic. Alongside the repertoire data, information on donor age, sex, ethnicity and CMV serostatus was compiled. Genome-wide SNP genotypes for about 55% of the roughly 670 donors were used in a later genetic analysis, which treated that subset as a discovery cohort. Every repertoire in the discovery cohort had been generated on one and the same sequencing platform. HLA typing covered class I and class II loci at four-digit resolution. The number of donors typed differed by locus, with roughly 620-640 for A, B, C, DRB1 and DQB1, more than 500 for DQA1, about 610 for DPA1, and 400 to 490 for DPB1. Because of strong linkage in the cohort, 4 to 6 DR-DQ haplotypes were treated as single units for association and clustering. Among 398 genotyped donors of the cohort, an average of roughly 240,000 unique TCR beta nucleotide sequences were sequenced per donor, 15% to 20% of them non-productive.

Here is what the overall study found, with its caveats: Immune exposure information for the cohort was limited to CMV serostatus. Strong co-occurrence of HLA alleles, especially DR and DQ, made assigning TCR associations to individual alleles difficult. A further reported finding was that TCR beta sequences accurately predicted the HLA-A and HLA-B alleles for most subjects in the first cohort. In a later genetic analysis, fewer N-insertions in productive TCRs were reported among donors in an Asian-associated ancestry cluster than the roughly 710-donor mean. In a later analysis, the rate of TCR association differed among HLA loci, with DRB1 alleles having the most associated TCRs and HLA-C alleles having the fewest. A cluster of highly shared sequence variants was judged likely to be a technical artifact of the sequencing pipeline. Most CMV-associated TCR beta chains appeared to be HLA-restricted in a later analysis, and the HLA associations seemed to be driven largely by CMV exposure. An earlier analysis of some 590 of the donors showed that most TCR beta V segments appeared in productive rearrangements either about 87% or about 30% of the time, which broadly matched IMGT annotations. Some IMGT-functional V segments, including TRBV6-2 and TRBV6-3, could not be distinguished by the 87-base-pair reads and were therefore excluded. Across donors, most TCR sequences were observed very rarely, whereas some public TCRs were present in many individuals. Roughly uniform sequencing depth across donors was assumed in presence/absence analyses, although this assumption may not hold. The cohort was sequenced for TCR beta chains only, and without alpha or paired-chain data the features that could be detected were limited. In the study, approximately 160 TCR beta chains were listed as associated with cytomegalovirus. Because some donors lacked HLA typing at each locus, the association tests relied only on the typed subset. In a later analysis, 16,951 TCR beta sequences were associated with specific HLA alleles at a false discovery rate of 0.05. Compared with equally common non-associated chains, HLA-associated TCR beta chains in a later analysis were more clonally expanded and had lower generation probabilities. Seventeen rarely observed V segments, including chromosome 9 orphons, were excluded from the earlier analysis of approximately 500 of the donors because counts were too low. Linkage disequilibrium might explain the correlated functional status among segregating V segments, but an unknown experimental factor could not be excluded. A later analysis reported that several top co-occurrence clusters appeared linked to parvovirus B19, influenza, CMV and Epstein-Barr virus. According to the authors, the approach could potentially be generalized to other disease states and immunological phenotypes. In both the original and validation cohorts, the classifier was reported to diagnose cytomegalovirus status with high specificity and sensitivity. Three of the identified cytomegalovirus-associated TCR beta chains were confirmed in vitro to be specific for cytomegalovirus antigens. In a later genetic analysis, a missense DCLRE1C variant was associated with V-gene and J-gene trimming of TCR beta chains, and the association was replicated in an independent cohort.

CDR1 and CDR2 were assigned from the germline V gene as LGHNA and YSLEER. V loses 2 bases at its end and J loses 4 bases; junction bases beyond the gene matches: 18. The CDR3 covers 20 residues, taking in both the cysteine and the phenylalanine. The read is trimmed to its CDR3 DNA, 60 bases read in frame from base 1. The cohort was made up of roughly 670 healthy bone marrow donors. Cohort members were all nominally healthy when sampled, although unrecorded immune exposures were likely present. The donor tested CMV seropositive, placing the donor among the approximately 310 seropositive members of the cohort. A peripheral blood sample was provided by each donor, and peripheral blood mononuclear cells were used for TCR beta sequencing. The Qiagen DNeasy Blood Extraction Kit was used to extract genomic DNA from the blood cell samples. In the case of this clone: Its antigen is not yet known. No much larger clone exists at a distance of one base, and base qualities are not known.

The library was produced with the immunoSEQ multiplex PCR assay. For the multiplex PCR, a mixture combining 60 forward primers for TCR Vbeta segments and 13 reverse primers for TCR Jbeta segments was used. A multiplex PCR assay on genomic DNA amplified the CDR3 region of rearranged TCR beta genes. The Illumina HiSeq System was used to sequence the amplified TCR beta libraries as 87-base-pair reads. The source study handled its data this way. Across the 500 to 750 repertoires, a later analysis counted tens of millions of unique TCR beta chains, 8.5 million to 12 million of which were shared by at least two donors. Raw reads were error-corrected and collapsed into unique sequences with a nearest-neighbor algorithm that merged closely related sequences to remove PCR and sequencing errors. Alignment of CDR3 sequences to IMGT reference sequences was used to assign V, D and J gene segments. For a sequence to be retained, a match of at least six nucleotides was required to both a V gene segment and a J gene segment. A rearrangement counted as productive if the CDR3 had no stop codons and remained in frame with V and J, and every other rearrangement counted as non-productive. CDR3 was defined by IMGT convention, running from the second conserved V-encoded cysteine to the conserved J-encoded phenylalanine. The earlier analysis of more than 450 of the donors excluded sequences that lacked an unambiguous match to a single V gene segment. An earlier analysis of about 590 of the donors classified V segments as functional when productive rearrangements were above 56.7% and as segregating when the standard deviation between donors was above 5%. A statistical classification framework was developed to diagnose cytomegalovirus status using the catalog of TCR beta chain sequences. A later analysis assigned V and J genes by comparing TCR nucleotide sequences with IMGT/GENE-DB human TR gene sequences. Using the TCRdist pipeline, a later analysis assigned CDR3 sequences along with most-parsimonious VDJ recombination scenarios. In a later analysis, each TCR beta chain was defined by its CDR3 amino acid sequence together with its V-gene family, and reads without a unique V-gene family were excluded. In a later analysis, some 600 highly shared, low-generation-probability nucleotide sequences were removed to address suspected cross-contamination and a sequencing artifact. In a later analysis, a clonal expansion index for each public chain was calculated from normalized within-repertoire ranks of inferred template counts. In a later analysis, generation probabilities were computed using a VDJ recombination model fitted to out-of-frame rearrangements, and the results were checked against IGoR. Hypergeometric tests were used in a later analysis to score TCR-TCR, TCR-HLA and TCR-CMV co-occurrence, with a repertoire-size bias correction applied to the TCR pairs. False discovery rates were estimated in a later analysis by permuting HLA or CMV assignments 20 times. In a later analysis, co-occurring TCRs were grouped with DBSCAN, and TCRdist sequence similarity was added when clustering was performed within HLA-allele-positive subsets. Co-occurrence clustering excluded repertoires with fewer than 30,000 or more than 120,000 public chains, plus five with anomalous nucleotide sharing. The immuneACCESS repertoire file appears here via TCRdb, limited to in-frame rearrangements. These files lack a portion of the clones; in checked studies, under half of the deficit traces to unresolved V genes, and the cause of the others is not known. Clone size and the V and J calls come from that table; the DNA yielded D and trimming. This sample lists about 110,000 clones; almost 70% were detected once. The top ten clones comprise approximately 8.6% of the sample.

Sequenced material: PBMCs. This TCR was recovered from a man aged 25 to 40 in good health and CMV-seropositive. Here the chain combines TRBV4-3 and TRBJ2-3, with 10 middle bases fitting TRBD1. This receptor carries the CDR3 CASSQQTGTGDGNSADTQYF. In nucleotides, the sequence is TGCGCCAGCAGCCAACAAACCGGGACAGGGGATGGGAATTCGGCAGATACGCAGTATTTT.